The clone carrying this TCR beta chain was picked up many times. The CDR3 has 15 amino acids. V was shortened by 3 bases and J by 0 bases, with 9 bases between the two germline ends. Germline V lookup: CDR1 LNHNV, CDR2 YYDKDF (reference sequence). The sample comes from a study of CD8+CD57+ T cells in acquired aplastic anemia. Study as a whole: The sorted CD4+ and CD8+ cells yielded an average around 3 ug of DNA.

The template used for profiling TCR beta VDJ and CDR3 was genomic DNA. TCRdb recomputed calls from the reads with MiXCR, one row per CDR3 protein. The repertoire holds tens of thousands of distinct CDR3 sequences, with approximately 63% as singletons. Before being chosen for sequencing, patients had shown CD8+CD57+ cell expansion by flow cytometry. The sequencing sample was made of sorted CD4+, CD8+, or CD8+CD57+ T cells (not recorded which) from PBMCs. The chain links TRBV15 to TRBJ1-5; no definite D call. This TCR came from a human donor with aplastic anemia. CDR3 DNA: TGTGCCACCAGCAGGTACAGCTCTAGCAATCAGCCCCAGCATTTT. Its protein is CATSRYSSSNQPQHF.